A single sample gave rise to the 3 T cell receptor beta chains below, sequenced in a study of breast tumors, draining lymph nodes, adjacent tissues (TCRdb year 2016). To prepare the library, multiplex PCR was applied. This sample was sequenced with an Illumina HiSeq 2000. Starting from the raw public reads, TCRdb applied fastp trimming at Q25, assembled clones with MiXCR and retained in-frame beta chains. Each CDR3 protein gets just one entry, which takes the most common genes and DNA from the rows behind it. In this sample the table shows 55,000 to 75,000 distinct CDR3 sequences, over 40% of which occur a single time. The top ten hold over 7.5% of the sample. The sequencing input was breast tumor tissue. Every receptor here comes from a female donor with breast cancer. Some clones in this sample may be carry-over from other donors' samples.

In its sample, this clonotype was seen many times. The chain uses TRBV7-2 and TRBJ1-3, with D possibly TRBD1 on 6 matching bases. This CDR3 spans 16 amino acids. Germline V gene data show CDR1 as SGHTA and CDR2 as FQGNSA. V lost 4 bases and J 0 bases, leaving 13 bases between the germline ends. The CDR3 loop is CASSWSLQGSGNTIYF. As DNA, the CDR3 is TGTGCCAGCAGCTGGTCGCTACAGGGCTCTGGAAACACCATATATTTT.

In DNA form, the CDR3 reads TGTGCCAGCAGCTTACTCCCGGGACAGGGATCCTACGAGCAGTACTTC. It specifies CASSLLPGQGSYEQYF. This chain joins TRBV11-2 and TRBJ2-7, with 9 bases aligning to TRBD1. Germline lookup yields CDR1 SGHAT and CDR2 FQNNGV. The CDR3 has 16 amino acids. V lost 2 bases to trimming and J lost 1 base; unmatched junction nucleotides: 6.

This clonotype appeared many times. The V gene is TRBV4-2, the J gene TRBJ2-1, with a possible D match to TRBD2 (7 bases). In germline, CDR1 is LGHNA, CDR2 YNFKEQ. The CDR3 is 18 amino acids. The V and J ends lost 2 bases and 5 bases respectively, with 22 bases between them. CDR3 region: CASSQYEGGVAGNNEQFF. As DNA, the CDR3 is TGTGCCAGCAGCCAATACGAAGGGGGGGTAGCTGGGAACAATGAGCAGTTCTTC.